This TCR beta chain was sequenced for a study of CD8 T cells in ankylosing spondylitis. Points from the study as a whole: Disease-associated clones were reportedly significantly overrepresented in matched ankylosing spondylitis synovial fluid. Clones that were linked to disease were CD8+ and were relatively rare in peripheral blood. Some motif variants were previously reported in reactive arthritis synovial fluid and blood.

Deletions cut 4 bases from V and 3 bases from J, with 16 bases between. Germline lookup yields CDR1 SGHNT and CDR2 YENEEA. The CDR3 is made up of 16 amino acids. This clonotype was counted between two and nine times. Its antigen is undetermined. The TCR beta libraries were generated through quantitative 5'-RACE incorporating molecular barcodes. MiXCR was run by TCRdb on the 5' RACE reads, yielding one entry per CDR3 protein. The sample includes 250,000 to 350,000 distinct CDR3 sequences, less than 25% of them seen just once. This receptor was taken from a female donor with ankylosing spondylitis or in good health (not recorded which). The chain is built from TRBV11-3 and TRBJ2-1, with a possible D match to TRBD1 (6 bases). The sample consisted of blood, either unsorted or a sorted T cell fraction (not recorded which). CDR3 sequence reads: CASSSPTGVSYNEQFF. The CDR3 DNA reads TGTGCCAGCAGCTCCCCGACAGGTGTAAGCTACAATGAGCAGTTCTTC.